These 23 T cell receptor beta chains were sequenced from one sample in a study of tumor and adjacent non-tumor tissue in lung cancer. TCRbeta libraries were built with three rounds of nested PCR, modified from ARM-PCR. TCRdb re-derived calls from the multiplex PCR reads in MiXCR, one entry per CDR3 protein. The sample contains under 140,000 distinct CDR3 sequences, 84% of which appear only once. The template was RNA from unsorted bulk tissue. The source material was lung tumor tissue. Every receptor here comes from a man between 65 and 79 years old with non-small cell lung cancer.

As concerns this clonotype: A much larger clone differs by one base, so this may be a read error. This chain links TRBV20-1 with TRBJ2-1, with TRBD2 as a possible D gene (6 bases). The CDR3 extends over 15 amino acids. Germline-derived CDR1 and CDR2 are DFQATT and SNEGSKA (reference sequence). With 0 bases removed from V and 3 bases from J, the gap between germline ends came to 12 bases. The CDR3 loop reads CSARDSGGVYNEQFF. The DNA of the CDR3 is TGCAGTGCTAGAGATAGTGGCGGGGTCTACAATGAGCAGTTCTTC.

About this clonotype itself: A junction end diverges from the germline sequence, so it may reflect a read error. CDR3 coding DNA: TGCGCCAGCTGCCACCTTCCTGGCAGACTCTATAGCAATCAACCCCAGCATTTT. Amino acid sequence: CASCHLPGRLYSNQPQHF. The chain uses TRBV4-1 and TRBJ1-5; no firm D call. Germline lookup yields CDR1 MGHRA and CDR2 YSYEKL. The CDR3 covers 18 residues.

As concerns this clonotype: The junction shows a germline mismatch at one end, possibly a read error. J is TRBJ2-5 and V is TRBV29-1; TRBD1 matches at 8 bases. This CDR3 region has 13 residues. Germline loops: CDR1 SQVTM, CDR2 ANQGSEA. The CDR3 spells CSVGDRYQETRYF. The CDR3, as DNA: TGCAGCGTAGGGGACAGGTACCAAGAGACCCGGTACTTC.

Concerning this clonotype: A read error may produce the germline difference seen at one junction end. The chain is built from TRBV11-3 and TRBJ2-1; TRBD2 agrees at 13 bases. The CDR3 length is 17 residues. CDR1 and CDR2 from the germline V gene are SGHNT and YENEEA. This chain's CDR3 is CVSGLLVTSGGYNEQFF. The CDR3 coding sequence is TGTGTCAGCGGCCTCCTAGTGACTAGCGGGGGGTACAATGAGCAGTTCTTC.

In the case of this clonotype: A single base separates this from a much larger clone, so it may be a read error. The chain combines TRBV5-1 with TRBJ2-7; 8 bases are a match to TRBD2. The germline CDR1 and CDR2 sequences are SGHRS and YFSETQ. V was clipped by 4 bases and J by 5 bases; unmatched bases: 11. CDR3 length: 15 residues. The CDR3 DNA reads TGCGCCAGCAGCATGCAGGGAGCGGGAGTCGACGAGCAGTACTTC. It is translated as CASSMQGAGVDEQYF.

Remarks on this clonotype: The junction shows a germline mismatch at one end, possibly a read error. The chain recombines TRBV28 with TRBJ2-1; D is unresolved. Germline assignment: CDR1 MDHEN and CDR2 SYDVKM. The CDR3 runs 15 residues. CDR3: CASSFDKGRYNEHFF. In DNA form, the CDR3 reads TGTGCAAGCAGTTTTGACAAAGGCAGATACAATGAGCACTTCTTC.

Points on this clonotype: The conserved closing phenylalanine or tryptophan is absent in this CDR3, likely reflecting a read error. The chain recombines TRBV12-3 or TRBV12-4 with TRBJ2-5; D not certain. The germline V and J ends were trimmed by 5 bases and 5 bases, with 9 bases remaining between them. The CDR3 extends over 12 amino acids. CDR3 protein: CASSNLGETQYL. DNA for the CDR3: TGTGCCAGCAGTAATTTAGGGGAGACCCAGTACCTC.

The chain links TRBV6-6 to TRBJ1-3, with 8 bases lining up with TRBD1. CDR3 size: 15 residues. Germline V gene lookup returns CDR1 MNHNY and CDR2 SVGAGI (reference sequence). CDR3 nucleotides: TGTACCAACAGCATCTTGGGACAGGAGGGAAACACCATATATTTT. Protein sequence: CTNSILGQEGNTIYF.

The chain joins TRBV4-2 to TRBJ2-7; D possibly matches TRBD1 or TRBD2 (5 bases each). Trimming removed 4 bases from V and 3 bases from J, with 13 bases in between. This CDR3 is 14 amino acids long. Germline V gene lookup returns CDR1 LGHNA and CDR2 YNFKEQ. The CDR3 loop reads CASSLGRGLYEQYF. CDR3 bases: TGTGCCAGCAGCCTGGGACGGGGTCTCTACGAGCAGTACTTC.

V is TRBV11-2 and J is TRBJ2-3, with 8 nucleotides matching TRBD1. V dropped 9 bases and J dropped 4; count of bases not matched to a gene: 9. Germline V gene data show CDR1 as SGHAT and CDR2 as FQNNGV. The CDR3 sequence is 14 residues long. CDR3 DNA sequence: TGTGCCAGTAGCCGACAGGGGTACGCAGATACGCAGTATTTT. Its translation: CASSRQGYADTQYF.

For this clonotype: The junction does not match germline at one end; this may be a read error. The V call is TRBV12-3 or TRBV12-4, the J call TRBJ2-1; weak D call: TRBD1 (5 bases). The CDR3 runs 17 residues. CDR3 coding DNA: TGTGCCAGCAGTTTAGGACAGCCGGTTACTAACCACAATGAGCACTTCTTC. It translates to CASSLGQPVTNHNEHFF.

Comment on this clonotype: An end of the junction differs from the germline gene, which may be a read error. In nucleotides, the CDR3 is TGTGTCAGCAGCTTAGGTCTCGTAGTGGGGATAGATACGCAGTATTTT. Its protein is CVSSLGLVVGIDTQYF. The chain is built from TRBV5-6 and TRBJ2-3; D gene ambiguous. CDR1 SGHDT and CDR2 YYEEEE come from the germline V gene. The CDR3 sequence is 16 residues long.

To note about this clonotype: Lacking the conserved final phenylalanine or tryptophan, this CDR3 likely reflects a read error. The chain uses TRBV11-2 and TRBJ2-1, with 7 bases aligning to TRBD2. The J segment lost 9 bases and the V segment lost 9 bases, leaving 17 bases of the junction unmatched. The CDR3 is 15 amino acids. The germline CDR1 and CDR2 sequences are SGHAT and FQNNGV. In nucleotides, the CDR3 is TGTGCCAGTAGCCCCCAGTGGGAGGGATTGAGTGAGCAGTTCCTC. Amino acids: CASSPQWEGLSEQFL.

About this clonotype itself: The CDR3 carries no conserved terminal phenylalanine or tryptophan, so it likely arises from a read error. The genes are TRBV11-2 and TRBJ1-4; no clear D gene. This CDR3 is built from 13 residues. Trimming removed 1 base at V and 10 bases at J, with 10 bases between. Germline V lookup: CDR1 SGHAT, CDR2 FQNNGV. This CDR3 is CASSLVRGRKLFS. CDR3 nucleotide sequence: TGTGCCAGCAGCTTAGTCAGAGGGAGAAAACTGTTTTCT.

This clonotype was observed a single time. This chain connects TRBV6-5 to TRBJ1-1; D uncertain. CDR1 and CDR2 from the germline V gene are MNHEY and SVGAGI. This CDR3 spans 12 amino acids. The V and J ends lost 6 bases and 13 bases respectively, with 18 bases between them. CDR3: CASSRVSGEDFF. The CDR3 DNA reads TGTGCCAGCAGCCGCGTCTCCGGTGAGGATTTCTTT.

This clonotype was seen a few times. The CDR3 DNA reads TGCAGCGTTTTTGGACATGGAACTAAAACTGAAGCTTTCTTT. As protein: CSVFGHGTKTEAFF. The chain joins TRBV29-1 to TRBJ1-1, with D possibly being TRBD1 (5 bases). The CDR3 length is 14 residues. V was cut by 5 bases and J by 5 bases, with 18 bases left in between. Germline V gene lookup returns CDR1 SQVTM and CDR2 ANQGSEA.

As concerns this clonotype: Since no conserved phenylalanine or tryptophan closes the CDR3, a read error is the likely cause. DNA for the CDR3: TGTGCCGTCAGTACTGAGCAAAGCCACGGCTACACCATC. It is translated as CAVSTEQSHGYTI. This chain connects TRBV10-3 to TRBJ1-2; D ambiguous. This CDR3 has 13 amino acids. CDR1 is ENHRY and CDR2 is SYGVKD in the germline V gene.

The rearrangement uses TRBV7-2 and TRBJ2-3; D uncertain. Between the trimmed V and J ends, which lost 6 bases and 2 bases, there was a span of 9 bases. The CDR3 runs 13 residues. CDR1 and CDR2 from the germline V gene are SGHTA and FQGNSA. The CDR3 nucleotides read TGTGCCAGCAGTCAACCACACACAGATACGCAGTATTTT. Translated, it gives CASSQPHTDTQYF.

Many counts were recorded for this clonotype. V and J are TRBV4-1 and TRBJ1-2; a possible D gene is TRBD1 (5 bases). Germline lookup yields CDR1 MGHRA and CDR2 YSYEKL. V was shortened by 1 base and J by 4 bases, with 16 bases between the two germline ends. CDR3 length: 16 amino acids. CDR3 amino acids: CASSQGPGLYLYGYTF. In nucleotides, the CDR3 is TGCGCCAGCAGCCAAGGACCAGGGCTTTACCTCTATGGCTACACCTTC.

The chain carries TRBV29-1 and TRBJ1-2; D call uncertain. Per germline, CDR1 SQVTM and CDR2 ANQGSEA. V lost 8 bases and J lost 1, with 17 bases in between. CDR3 length equals 14 residues. CDR3 sequence: CSTVRGKVNYGYTF. The CDR3 nucleotides read TGCAGCACCGTGAGAGGGAAGGTTAACTATGGCTACACCTTC.

Regarding this clonotype: A read error may produce the germline difference seen at one junction end. The chain combines TRBV29-1 with TRBJ2-2; D not resolved. The germline CDR1 and CDR2 sequences are SQVTM and ANQGSEA. The length of the CDR3 is 12 residues. As DNA, the CDR3 is TGCAGCGTTCTGGGGAACACCGTGGAGCTGTATTTT. It is translated as CSVLGNTVELYF.

Comments on this clonotype: It is unclear where the CDR3 begins or ends on the DNA, so no DNA is shown, and the CDR3 is as TCRdb lists it. The gene calls are TRBV6-5 and TRBJ2-6; the D call in the table, TRBD1, was not verified against the DNA. The germline gives CDR1 MNHEY, CDR2 SVGAGI. The CDR3 adds up to 18 amino acids, both ends counted. This CDR3 is CASSQQGGVGSGANILSF.

On this clonotype itself: This is likely a read error, given that the CDR3 carries no conserved phenylalanine or tryptophan at its end. This chain joins TRBV11-3 and TRBJ2-1, with 7 bases matching TRBD1. CDR1 is SGHNT, CDR2 YENEEA, per germline. The CDR3 spans 12 residues. Losses at the gene ends were 10 bases for V and 6 bases for J; bases not matched to a gene: 6. The CDR3 DNA sequence: TGTGCCATCTCGGACAGGCGCAATGAGCAGTTCTCC. Translated: CAISDRRNEQFS.